Presented here are 20 T cell receptor beta chains from one specimen sequenced in a study of human T cells and chemical hapten exposure. Time point meaning: patch test 1, 2 weeks after DPC sensitization. Treatment described: therapeutic diphenylcyclopropenone sensitization with weekly scalp DPC. TCRdb reprocessed the RACE reads via MiXCR and lists one record per CDR3 protein. The data show 300,000 to 400,000 distinct CDR3 sequences, approximately 6.3% seen once. The specimen was whole blood, collected in connection with sensitization to the hapten diphenylcyclopropenone (DPC). The receptors derive from a woman between 18 and 29 years old with alopecia areata. Some clones in this sample may be carry-over from other donors' samples.

This sequence joins TRBV14 and TRBJ1-3; D is unresolved. The CDR3 runs 11 residues. Trimming pared 10 bases from V and 3 bases from J, leaving 7 bases between. CDR1 is SGHDN, CDR2 FVKESK, per germline. The DNA of the CDR3 is TGTGCCACCTCTATTGGAAACACCATATATTTT. As protein: CATSIGNTIYF.

The rearrangement joins TRBV12-3 or TRBV12-4 to TRBJ2-7; D remains ambiguous. Trimming pared 6 bases from V and 2 bases from J, leaving 14 bases between. The length of the CDR3 is 14 residues. The CDR3, as DNA: TGTGCCAGCAGCCCCTCGGGTAAGGCCTACGAGCAGTACTTC. Translating gives CASSPSGKAYEQYF.

CDR3: CASNSQGRNSPLHF. The DNA of the CDR3 is TGTGCCAGCAACTCACAGGGACGAAATTCACCCCTCCACTTT. The J gene is TRBJ1-6, the V gene TRBV12-3 or TRBV12-4, with a possible D match to TRBD1 (6 bases). V lost 7 bases and J 7 bases, leaving 14 bases between the germline ends. The CDR3 consists of 14 residues.

Only a few counts were recorded for this clonotype. The chain is built from TRBV4-3 and TRBJ2-7, with 10 bases fitting TRBD1. The V segment lost 4 bases and the J segment 5 bases; nucleotides outside the gene matches: 8. Looked up from germline, CDR1 is LGHNA and CDR2 is YSLEER. The CDR3 runs to 15 residues. The CDR3 DNA reads as TGCGCCAGCAGCCTCGGGGACAGGGGTACCCACGAGCAGTACTTC. This encodes CASSLGDRGTHEQYF.

Written as DNA, the CDR3 is TGCGCCAGCAGCTTTAATCCGGGACTAGCGGGGGAGACCCAGTACTTC. Translated, it gives CASSFNPGLAGETQYF. The chain joins TRBV5-1 to TRBJ2-5, with 13 nucleotides matching TRBD2. Germline CDR1 reads SGHRS; CDR2 reads YFSETQ. With 2 bases clipped from V and 5 bases from J, the junction kept 6 bases outside the gene matches. This CDR3 is built from 16 residues.

In this sample, this clonotype turned up many times. The chain carries TRBV5-1 and TRBJ2-5; D gene uncertain. The germline V gene has CDR1 SGHRS and CDR2 YFSETQ. This CDR3 spans 14 amino acids. Trimming left V 1 base short and J 1 base short, with 8 bases between. CDR3 residues: CASSLTDPQETQYF. CDR3 nucleotide sequence: TGCGCCAGCAGCTTGACAGATCCCCAAGAGACCCAGTACTTC.

This clonotype was observed a handful of times. The chain recombines TRBV20-1 with TRBJ1-1; the D gene is possibly TRBD1 (5 bases). This CDR3 comprises 13 residues. V was pared by 5 bases and J by 9 bases, with 19 bases between. Germline lookup yields CDR1 DFQATT and CDR2 SNEGSKA (reference sequence). The CDR3 sequence: CSAPEGWGGKAFF. The CDR3 DNA sequence: TGCAGTGCTCCAGAAGGATGGGGCGGGAAAGCTTTCTTT.

The chain joins TRBV18 to TRBJ2-1, with D possibly TRBD1 on 5 matching bases. Germline lookup yields CDR1 KGHSH and CDR2 LQKENI. This CDR3 comprises 16 residues. V was pared by 0 bases and J by 5 bases, with 14 bases between. CDR3 nucleotides: TGTGCCAGCTCACCACCTGGCAGGGATTTTAACAATGAGCAGTTCTTC. Encoded protein: CASSPPGRDFNNEQFF.

The chain combines TRBV5-1 with TRBJ2-6; a weak D match, TRBD1 (7 bases). There are 19 residues in the CDR3. Germline V lookup: CDR1 SGHRS, CDR2 YFSETQ. The germline V and J ends were trimmed by 0 bases and 0 bases, with 16 bases remaining between them. In DNA form, the CDR3 reads TGCGCCAGCAGCTTGGCATACAGGGGAGGTGCCTCTGGGGCCAACGTCCTGACTTTC. Its translation is CASSLAYRGGASGANVLTF.

This clonotype has a single count. J is TRBJ2-2 and V is TRBV13; no definite D call. This CDR3 contains 15 residues. Trimming took 8 bases from V and 6 from J, leaving 19 bases between them. Germline-derived CDR1 and CDR2 are PRHDT and FYEKMQ (reference sequence). The DNA of the CDR3 is TGTGCCAGCTTAAAAAATCAGAAAGGGTCCGGGGAGCTGTTTTTT. This codes for CASLKNQKGSGELFF.

This clonotype has more than one count but fewer than ten. The V gene is TRBV7-8, the J gene TRBJ1-5; tentatively, D is TRBD1 (5 bases). The CDR3 contains 14 residues. Germline V CDR1 and CDR2: SGHVS, FQNEAQ. With 5 bases removed from V and 4 bases from J, the gap between germline ends came to 12 bases. The CDR3: CASSPIRGNQPQHF. The DNA of the CDR3 is TGTGCCAGCAGCCCTATAAGGGGAAATCAGCCCCAGCATTTT.

V usage is TRBV7-9 and J usage is TRBJ1-6; D call uncertain. Germline V gives CDR1 SEHNR, CDR2 FQNEAQ (reference sequence). The V gene lost 1 base and the J gene lost 6 bases, with 7 bases spanning the gap. The CDR3 is 14 amino acids. CDR3 coding DNA: TGTGCCAGCAGCTTAGGAGGAGCTAATTCACCCCTCCACTTT. The encoded protein is CASSLGGANSPLHF.

This clonotype was recorded many times. J is TRBJ1-5 and V is TRBV6-2 or TRBV6-3; TRBD1 matches 7 bases. V shed 5 bases, J shed 6 bases, and the junction held 10 bases outside the gene matches. The V gene's germline CDR1 is MNHEY and CDR2 SVGEGT. CDR3 length: 15 amino acids. This chain's CDR3 is CASSQGQTVGQPQHF. The CDR3 DNA sequence: TGTGCCAGCAGTCAGGGACAGACAGTTGGTCAGCCCCAGCATTTT.

This clonotype was observed at least ten times. The genes are TRBV5-5 and TRBJ1-6, with D possibly matching TRBD1 (6 bases). The germline V and J ends were trimmed by 0 bases and 7 bases, with 20 bases remaining between them. This CDR3 spans 18 amino acids. The V gene's germline CDR1 is SGHKS and CDR2 YYEKEE (reference sequence). Here the CDR3 reads CASSLGTTGIFYNSPLHF. The CDR3 region has the DNA TGTGCCAGCAGCTTGGGTACAACAGGGATTTTCTACAATTCACCCCTCCACTTT.

The J gene is TRBJ1-1, the V gene TRBV5-1, with 12 nucleotides matching TRBD1. This CDR3 has 16 amino acids. Germline lookup yields CDR1 SGHRS and CDR2 YFSETQ. Losses at the gene ends were 4 bases for V and 3 bases for J; bases not matched to a gene: 7. The CDR3 nucleotides are TGCGCCAGCAGCCCGGGACAGGGGGCATGGGACACTGAAGCTTTCTTT. Its protein product is CASSPGQGAWDTEAFF.

The chain carries TRBV3-1 and TRBJ1-6; D unclear. The CDR3 contains 15 residues. From germline, CDR1 is LGHDT and CDR2 YNNKEL (reference sequence). V was pared by 2 bases and J by 8 bases, with 13 bases between. This CDR3 is CASSQTIGGYSPLHF. The CDR3 nucleotides read TGTGCCAGCAGCCAAACCATCGGTGGTTATTCACCCCTCCACTTT.

The chain employs TRBV30 and TRBJ1-4, with D unclear. The CDR3 consists of 17 residues. CDR1 is GTSNPN, CDR2 SVGIG, per germline (reference sequence). V lost 0 bases and J lost 8, with 22 bases in between. This CDR3 is CAWSVLGHLMGKEKLFF. CDR3 DNA sequence: TGTGCCTGGAGTGTACTAGGTCACCTTATGGGAAAAGAAAAACTGTTTTTT. Full variable domain (missing parts from reference TRBV30 and TRBJ1-4): SQTIHQWPATLVQPVGSPLSLECTVEGTSNPNLYWYRQAAGRGLQLLFYSVGIGQISSEVPQNLSASRPQDRQFILSSKKLLLSDSGFYLCAWSVLGHLMGKEKLFFGSGTQLSVL.

The CDR3 here is CASIQGQGQPQHF. Here the CDR3 DNA reads TGTGCCAGCATTCAAGGACAGGGTCAGCCCCAGCATTTT. The genes are TRBV6-1 and TRBJ1-5; 8 bases fit TRBD1. In germline, CDR1 is MNHNS, CDR2 SASEGT. The CDR3 contains 13 residues. J gave up 6 bases and V 7 bases, and 5 bases lay outside the gene matches.

In this sample, this clonotype turned up many times. This rearrangement joins TRBV12-3 or TRBV12-4 to TRBJ1-3, with 7 bases matching TRBD1. The CDR3 loop spans 14 amino acids. Trimming removed 6 bases from V and 7 bases from J; junction bases left unmatched: 9. The CDR3, as DNA: TGTGCCAGCAGGCAGACAGGGCTTGCTAACACCATATATTTT. Its translation: CASRQTGLANTIYF.

This clonotype was detected ten times or more. The chain carries TRBV29-1 and TRBJ1-1; D gene ambiguous. V was trimmed by 3 bases and J by 1 base, leaving 6 bases between them. CDR1 SQVTM and CDR2 ANQGSEA come from the germline V gene. This CDR3 has 12 amino acids. In DNA, the CDR3 is TGCAGCGTTGATCGAACGAACACTGAAGCTTTCTTT. This gives the protein CSVDRTNTEAFF.